One sample yielded the 8 T cell receptor beta chains listed below, sequenced in a study of T cells after yellow fever vaccination. TCRdb redid the calling of the 5' RACE reads with MiXCR, one entry per CDR3 protein. The profile covers hundreds of thousands of distinct CDR3 sequences, with around 12% appearing a single time and about 3% taken by the ten largest. The source material was CD4+ T cells sorted from PBMCs, sampled 15 days after the yellow fever booster vaccination. The receptors shown here come from a man aged 18 to 29 who received the YFV17D yellow fever vaccine.

This clonotype showed up many times. J is TRBJ1-1 and V is TRBV12-3 or TRBV12-4; perhaps TRBD1 as D (5 bases). The length of the CDR3 is 12 residues. Trimming removed 4 bases at V and 10 bases at J, with 13 bases between. The CDR3 coding sequence is TGTGCCAGCAGTTCGCGCAGGGAACGAGCTTTCTTT. The encoded protein is CASSSRRERAFF.

This chain joins TRBV20-1 and TRBJ1-1; 7 positions match TRBD1. The ends lost 3 bases at V and 5 bases at J; junction bases unmatched: 6. CDR1 and CDR2 from the germline V gene are DFQATT and SNEGSKA (reference sequence). This CDR3 comprises 13 residues. In DNA, the CDR3 is TGCAGTGCTAGGTCAGGGGGTGGGACTGAAGCTTTCTTT. Amino acids: CSARSGGGTEAFF.

This clonotype was seen ten or more times. This chain connects TRBV5-1 to TRBJ1-1; TRBD1 matches at 8 bases. This CDR3 has 12 amino acids. Germline V gene sequence: CDR1 SGHRS, CDR2 YFSETQ. The V and J ends lost 5 bases and 5 bases, in that order; junction bases with no gene match: 2. The CDR3 nucleotides are TGCGCCAGCAGGACAGGGGAAACTGAAGCTTTCTTT. This sequence encodes CASRTGETEAFF.

This clonotype was found many times. The chain links TRBV5-1 to TRBJ2-1, with D perhaps matching TRBD2 (7 bases). V was clipped by 1 base and J by 6 bases, with 14 bases between them. The germline V gene has CDR1 SGHRS and CDR2 YFSETQ. The CDR3 loop spans 15 amino acids. CDR3 sequence reads: CASSLSGGPSNEQFF. For the CDR3, the DNA is TGCGCCAGCAGCTTGTCGGGGGGCCCTAGCAATGAGCAGTTCTTC.

The chain has TRBV4-1 and TRBJ1-4, with no clear D. This CDR3 has 15 amino acids. Germline CDR1 and CDR2: MGHRA and YSYEKL. With 1 base removed from V and 3 bases from J, the gap between germline ends came to 9 bases. The CDR3 is CASSQGGYSNEKLFF. The CDR3 nucleotides read TGCGCCAGCAGCCAAGGGGGTTATTCTAATGAAAAACTGTTTTTT.

This clonotype was recorded a few times. The chain uses TRBV4-2 and TRBJ2-1, with D hard to call. The CDR3 has 16 residues. Germline CDR1 reads LGHNA; CDR2 reads YNFKEQ. Trimming shortened V by 1 base and J by 0 bases, and 10 bases separated the two germline ends. CDR3 DNA sequence: TGTGCCAGCAGCCAAGCTTTCTGGAGCTCCTACAATGAGCAGTTCTTC. This translates into CASSQAFWSSYNEQFF.

This clonotype was recorded a few times. V usage is TRBV7-2 and J usage is TRBJ2-6, with TRBD1 matching 8 bases. CDR1 is SGHTA, CDR2 FQGNSA, per germline. The junction had 5 bases not matched to a gene; V was cut back by 2 bases and J by 2 bases. The CDR3 sequence is 17 residues long. The DNA of the CDR3 is TGTGCCAGCAGCTTAATGGCAGGGGGCGCTGGGGCCAACGTCCTGACTTTC. Encoded protein: CASSLMAGGAGANVLTF.

V and J are TRBV4-1 and TRBJ1-5; TRBD1 agrees at 8 bases. Per germline, CDR1 MGHRA and CDR2 YSYEKL. J was trimmed by 2 bases and V by 1 base; bases with no gene match: 10. The CDR3 length is 18 residues. Written as DNA, the CDR3 is TGCGCCAGCAGCCAAGTGGGAGGCAGGGGGCTAGGCAATCAGCCCCAGCATTTT. This gives the protein CASSQVGGRGLGNQPQHF.